The T cell receptor beta chain under discussion was sequenced for a study of blood T cell repertoires in COVID-19 (dated by TCRdb to 2020 to 2022). About the full investigation: Samples from collaborators originated in the United States, Italy and Spain and spanned both the acute and convalescent phases of COVID-19. The prospective study material was composed of cDNA or gDNA derived from T cells, B-cell-depleted T cells, or PBMCs. Deeply sampled blood TCRbeta repertoires from subjects exposed to, actively infected with, or recovered from COVID-19 were included in the dataset. The repertoires were released in a freely available public database meant as a resource for research on the immune response to SARS-CoV-2. Samples came from the ongoing ImmuneRACE study (first 160 participants) plus 1,254 subjects from 6 global collaborators. Sample metadata almost always included a de-identified subject ID, COVID-19 status, age in years and sex. Where available, HLA class I and class II types were obtained from metadata supplied by the sample provider rather than from assay-based typing.

General study outcomes and caveats: The amount of clinical and demographic metadata varied by source and participant and was provided uncurated.

Participants in the prospective study were enrolled through a virtual design, were aged roughly 18 to 90 years, and lived in roughly 24 United States geographic areas. In the prospective study, participants were assigned to cohorts based on the clinical history participants reported in a screening survey and a study questionnaire. For ImmuneRACE Cohort 3, a participant was defined as recovered based on two consecutive negative NP/OP PCR tests, clearance by a healthcare professional, or resolution of symptoms. Mobile phlebotomists in the prospective study collected whole blood, serum and a nasopharyngeal or oropharyngeal swab from every participant. Participants in the prospective study had the option to provide additional blood draws and questionnaires over a roughly two-month period. Before DNA extraction, prospective study blood samples were shipped either frozen or at room temperature. Between the V and J ends, shortened by 3 bases and 0 bases respectively, the junction contains 3 bases. For CDR1 and CDR2, the germline V gene lists MDHEN and SYDVKM. The CDR3 sequence holds 13 residues, the cysteine and phenylalanine included. Only the CDR3 DNA stays, 39 bases, in frame from base 1.

Points on this clone: Its antigen is currently not known. Base qualities are missing; no much larger clone stands one base away.

TCRbeta CDR3 regions were amplified from genomic DNA using the immunoSEQ Assay, a bias-controlled multiplex PCR. The original pipeline was this. Within the assay, amplification of reference gene primers was used to estimate how many nucleated cells each sample contained. To quantify the absolute abundance of each unique TCRbeta CDR3 rearrangement, sequence reads were collapsed and filtered. For each sample, productive Simpson clonality was calculated as the square root of Simpson's diversity index across productive rearrangements. TCRdb took this table from immuneACCESS and kept in-frame rearrangements with V and J called. Such tables lack part of the clones; where checked against another copy, unresolved V genes explain under half of the gap, and the rest is unexplained. V and J calls and clone size are those listed in that table; D and trimming were worked out from the DNA. Across this sample there are 250,000 to 300,000 clones, with about 93% seen only once. In total, the top ten clones hold 1% to 1.3% of the sample.

The chain employs TRBV28 and TRBJ1-3; there is no confident call for the D gene. The sample taken for sequencing was PBMCs or T cells enriched from blood (not recorded which). This TCR derives from a woman in her twenties or thirties who had recovered from COVID-19. DNA sequence: TGTGCCAGCAGTTTTAACTCTGGAAACACCATATATTTT. Its protein product is CASSFNSGNTIYF.